A selection of T cell receptor beta chains follows, all from one sample in a study of CD8 T cells in Susac syndrome. From the immunoSEQ multiplex PCR reads, TCRdb called clonotypes with MiXCR, one entry per CDR3 protein. The sample holds 330,000 or so distinct CDR3 sequences, 75% to 85% seen once. Sequenced: CD8+ T cells from PBMCs. The origin of the receptors is a human donor with multiple sclerosis. Each CDR3 is given with its conserved first and last residue. A D gene is named only where the DNA matches it firmly. Size is stated for part of the rows, as once, few or many counts, or as a class when the clone is expanded.

clone_size: -; v_call: TRBV5-6; j_call: TRBJ1-1; d_call: -; cdr3_aa: CASSLGVVNTEAFF; cdr3_nt: TGTGCCAGCAGCTTGGGCGTGGTGAACACTGAAGCTTTCTTT
clone_size: -; v_call: TRBV5-6; j_call: TRBJ1-5; d_call: TRBD1; cdr3_aa: CASSGGQGINQPQHF; cdr3_nt: TGTGCCAGCAGCGGGGGACAGGGCATCAATCAGCCCCAGCATTTT
clone_size: -; v_call: TRBV29-1; j_call: TRBJ1-1; d_call: -; cdr3_aa: CSVETGEAFF; cdr3_nt: TGCAGCGTTGAGACTGGGGAAGCTTTCTTT
clone_size: -; v_call: TRBV7-8; j_call: TRBJ2-3; d_call: TRBD2; cdr3_aa: CASSFYGRKTDTQYF; cdr3_nt: TGTGCCAGCAGCTTTTACGGGAGGAAAACAGATACGCAGTATTTT
clone_size: -; v_call: TRBV6-2/TRBV6-3; j_call: TRBJ2-7; d_call: TRBD1; cdr3_aa: CASSYNRGQEHLWGEQYF; cdr3_nt: TGTGCCAGCAGTTACAACCGAGGACAGGAACATCTTTGGGGAGAGCAGTACTTC
clone_size: -; v_call: TRBV27; j_call: TRBJ2-2; d_call: TRBD1; cdr3_aa: CASSLDRENTGELFF; cdr3_nt: TGTGCCAGCAGTCTTGACAGGGAGAACACCGGGGAGCTGTTTTTT
clone_size: -; v_call: TRBV12-3/TRBV12-4; j_call: TRBJ2-7; d_call: -; cdr3_aa: CASSLGAFQGHEQYF; cdr3_nt: TGTGCCAGCAGTTTAGGGGCTTTCCAGGGCCACGAGCAGTACTTC
clone_size: -; v_call: TRBV29-1; j_call: TRBJ2-7; d_call: TRBD1; cdr3_aa: CSVESRGSSYEQYF; cdr3_nt: TGCAGCGTTGAATCCAGGGGGAGCTCCTACGAGCAGTACTTC
clone_size: -; v_call: TRBV4-2; j_call: TRBJ2-7; d_call: TRBD2; cdr3_aa: CASSQDEASGAYEQYF; cdr3_nt: TGTGCCAGCAGCCAAGATGAGGCTAGCGGGGCCTACGAGCAGTACTTC
clone_size: -; v_call: TRBV7-9; j_call: TRBJ2-7; d_call: TRBD2; cdr3_aa: CASSQLAGGPSSYEQYF; cdr3_nt: TGTGCCAGCAGTCAACTAGCGGGAGGGCCCAGCTCCTACGAGCAGTACTTC
clone_size: -; v_call: TRBV4-1; j_call: TRBJ1-5; d_call: -; cdr3_aa: CASSQGSGPDQPQHF; cdr3_nt: TGCGCCAGCAGCCAAGGATCCGGACCCGATCAGCCCCAGCATTTT
clone_size: -; v_call: TRBV7-6; j_call: TRBJ2-1; d_call: TRBD2; cdr3_aa: CASSHPELAGAYNEQFF; cdr3_nt: TGTGCCAGCAGCCACCCGGAACTAGCGGGAGCCTACAATGAGCAGTTCTTC
clone_size: -; v_call: TRBV30; j_call: TRBJ2-3; d_call: -; cdr3_aa: CAWSVPGGFLLTQYF; cdr3_nt: TGTGCCTGGAGTGTACCCGGCGGGTTCCTCCTTACGCAGTATTTT
clone_size: few; v_call: TRBV12-3/TRBV12-4; j_call: TRBJ2-7; d_call: TRBD2; cdr3_aa: CASSGGLAYYEQYF; cdr3_nt: TGTGCCAGCAGCGGAGGACTAGCCTACTACGAGCAGTACTTC
clone_size: -; v_call: TRBV27; j_call: TRBJ2-7; d_call: -; cdr3_aa: CASSSTTLGEQYF; cdr3_nt: TGTGCCAGCAGTTCGACTACGCTGGGGGAGCAGTACTTC
clone_size: -; v_call: TRBV27; j_call: TRBJ2-1; d_call: TRBD2; cdr3_aa: CASQLAGAPQGMDEQFF; cdr3_nt: TGTGCCAGCCAACTAGCGGGAGCGCCTCAGGGGATGGATGAGCAGTTCTTC
clone_size: -; v_call: TRBV18; j_call: TRBJ2-7; d_call: TRBD1; cdr3_aa: CASSPRDRTYEQYF; cdr3_nt: TGTGCCAGCTCACCACGGGACAGGACTTACGAGCAGTACTTC
clone_size: -; v_call: TRBV20-1; j_call: TRBJ1-2; d_call: TRBD1; cdr3_aa: CSASRDRDSNYGYTF; cdr3_nt: TGCAGTGCTAGCCGGGACAGGGATTCTAACTATGGCTACACCTTC
clone_size: -; v_call: TRBV28; j_call: TRBJ1-1; d_call: -; cdr3_aa: CASRIQGLTEAFF; cdr3_nt: TGTGCCAGCAGGATACAGGGTCTAACTGAAGCTTTCTTT
clone_size: few; v_call: TRBV5-1; j_call: TRBJ2-7; d_call: TRBD1; cdr3_aa: CASSSGTGRHEQYF; cdr3_nt: TGCGCCAGCAGCTCAGGGACAGGGAGGCACGAGCAGTACTTC
clone_size: -; v_call: TRBV4-1; j_call: TRBJ2-5; d_call: -; cdr3_aa: CASSQGWREIGQETQYF; cdr3_nt: TGCGCCAGCAGCCAAGGATGGAGGGAGATCGGGCAAGAGACCCAGTACTTC
clone_size: once; v_call: TRBV4-3; j_call: TRBJ1-4; d_call: -; cdr3_aa: CASSQEGEGFEKLFF; cdr3_nt: TGCGCCAGCAGCCAAGAGGGAGAAGGCTTTGAAAAACTGTTTTTT
clone_size: few; v_call: TRBV4-1; j_call: TRBJ1-4; d_call: -; cdr3_aa: CASSQVGEKLFF; cdr3_nt: TGCGCCAGCAGCCAAGTAGGTGAAAAACTGTTTTTT
clone_size: -; v_call: TRBV6-6; j_call: TRBJ1-4; d_call: TRBD1; cdr3_aa: CASGQGEEKLFF; cdr3_nt: TGTGCCAGCGGACAGGGAGAGGAAAAACTGTTTTTT
clone_size: -; v_call: TRBV2; j_call: TRBJ2-3; d_call: -; cdr3_aa: CASSEETVLTDTQYF; cdr3_nt: TGTGCCAGCAGTGAAGAAACAGTTTTAACCGATACGCAGTATTTT
clone_size: -; v_call: TRBV5-6; j_call: TRBJ2-1; d_call: TRBD2; cdr3_aa: CASSFGSGRDEQFF; cdr3_nt: TGTGCCAGCAGCTTCGGTAGCGGGAGGGATGAGCAGTTCTTC
clone_size: -; v_call: TRBV14; j_call: TRBJ2-7; d_call: -; cdr3_aa: CASSQGSGSGQYF; cdr3_nt: TGTGCCAGCAGCCAAGGATCAGGGAGCGGGCAGTACTTC
clone_size: few; v_call: TRBV2; j_call: TRBJ1-2; d_call: -; cdr3_aa: CASSPRLGAYGYTF; cdr3_nt: TGTGCCAGCAGTCCCCGCCTGGGGGCATATGGCTACACCTTC
clone_size: -; v_call: TRBV27; j_call: TRBJ1-1; d_call: -; cdr3_aa: CASSFSPTGGAFF; cdr3_nt: TGTGCCAGCAGTTTCTCTCCGACTGGAGGAGCTTTCTTT
clone_size: -; v_call: TRBV5-8; j_call: TRBJ2-1; d_call: -; cdr3_aa: CASSRRAHNEQFF; cdr3_nt: TGTGCCAGCAGCCGCCGGGCACACAATGAGCAGTTCTTC
clone_size: once; v_call: TRBV29-1; j_call: TRBJ2-5; d_call: -; cdr3_aa: CSVEGGGTQYF; cdr3_nt: TGCAGCGTGGAAGGGGGGGGGACCCAGTACTTC
clone_size: -; v_call: TRBV27; j_call: TRBJ2-7; d_call: TRBD1; cdr3_aa: CASSYGTGESHEQYF; cdr3_nt: TGTGCCAGCAGCTATGGGACAGGGGAGTCCCACGAGCAGTACTTC
clone_size: -; v_call: TRBV4-3; j_call: TRBJ1-3; d_call: -; cdr3_aa: CASSRLTRASGNTIYF; cdr3_nt: TGCGCCAGCAGCCGACTCACCCGAGCCTCTGGAAACACCATATATTTT
clone_size: -; v_call: TRBV20-1; j_call: TRBJ2-2; d_call: TRBD1; cdr3_aa: CSARDGTVNTGELFF; cdr3_nt: TGCAGTGCTAGAGACGGGACAGTCAACACCGGGGAGCTGTTTTTT
clone_size: once; v_call: TRBV19; j_call: TRBJ2-6; d_call: TRBD1; cdr3_aa: CASSVPGTGSPPGANVLTF; cdr3_nt: TGTGCCAGTAGTGTACCCGGGACAGGGTCTCCCCCTGGGGCCAACGTCCTGACTTTC
clone_size: -; v_call: TRBV4-3; j_call: TRBJ1-2; d_call: -; cdr3_aa: CASSQTLWAVNYGYTF; cdr3_nt: TGCGCCAGCAGCCAAACTCTTTGGGCGGTTAACTATGGCTACACCTTC
clone_size: -; v_call: TRBV13; j_call: TRBJ2-3; d_call: TRBD1; cdr3_aa: CASSFGTGGDTQYF; cdr3_nt: TGTGCCAGCAGCTTCGGGACAGGAGGGGACACGCAGTATTTT
clone_size: once; v_call: TRBV7-2; j_call: TRBJ1-1; d_call: -; cdr3_aa: CASSLEGGWPGTEAFF; cdr3_nt: TGTGCCAGCAGCTTAGAAGGGGGTTGGCCGGGGACTGAAGCTTTCTTT
clone_size: -; v_call: TRBV7-3; j_call: TRBJ2-7; d_call: TRBD1; cdr3_aa: CASSLATGAATEQYF; cdr3_nt: TGTGCCAGCAGCCTGGCGACAGGGGCGGCGACTGAGCAGTACTTC
clone_size: -; v_call: TRBV13; j_call: TRBJ2-7; d_call: -; cdr3_aa: CASSYPLDSIGSYEQYF; cdr3_nt: TGTGCCAGCAGCTACCCATTAGACAGTATCGGATCCTACGAGCAGTACTTC
clone_size: -; v_call: TRBV28; j_call: TRBJ2-2; d_call: -; cdr3_aa: CASSGIGVANTGELFF; cdr3_nt: TGTGCCAGCAGTGGCATAGGGGTTGCGAACACCGGGGAGCTGTTTTTT
clone_size: few; v_call: TRBV6-5; j_call: TRBJ2-7; d_call: -; cdr3_aa: CASGPSYEQYF; cdr3_nt: TGTGCCAGCGGACCCTCCTACGAGCAGTACTTC
clone_size: -; v_call: TRBV30; j_call: TRBJ1-2; d_call: -; cdr3_aa: CAWSFSRRGYTF; cdr3_nt: TGTGCCTGGAGTTTCTCGCGGCGAGGCTACACCTTC
clone_size: few; v_call: TRBV5-4; j_call: TRBJ2-3; d_call: -; cdr3_aa: CASSPPSDDTQYF; cdr3_nt: TGTGCCAGCAGCCCTCCCTCTGATGATACGCAGTATTTT
clone_size: -; v_call: TRBV28; j_call: TRBJ2-1; d_call: -; cdr3_aa: CASSLGAFEQFF; cdr3_nt: TGTGCCAGCAGTTTAGGGGCTTTTGAGCAGTTCTTC
clone_size: -; v_call: TRBV27; j_call: TRBJ2-3; d_call: -; cdr3_aa: CASSLLAIRDGTDTQYF; cdr3_nt: TGTGCCAGCAGTTTATTGGCCATCCGGGACGGCACAGATACGCAGTATTTT
clone_size: -; v_call: TRBV27; j_call: TRBJ2-2; d_call: -; cdr3_aa: CASGLTNTGELFF; cdr3_nt: TGTGCCAGCGGCCTAACGAACACCGGGGAGCTGTTTTTT
clone_size: -; v_call: TRBV20-1; j_call: TRBJ2-5; d_call: TRBD2; cdr3_aa: CSARAYLGTSGSRPSETQYF; cdr3_nt: TGCAGTGCTAGAGCGTACCTTGGGACTAGCGGGTCCAGGCCGTCGGAGACCCAGTACTTC
clone_size: -; v_call: TRBV7-9; j_call: TRBJ2-7; d_call: -; cdr3_aa: CASSGDFYEQYF; cdr3_nt: TGTGCCAGCAGCGGGGACTTCTACGAGCAGTACTTC